This T cell receptor (beta chain) was found in a study of cytomegalovirus exposure and HLA in healthy donors. Background on the study: There were about 86 million unique TCRs (from HLA-typed donors) in an early data release. Study conclusions and caveats: When analyzed later, a missense DCLRE1C variant was found to be linked to TCR beta V- and J-gene trimming.

Turning to this clone: No antigen is known for it.

This PCR relied on a set of 60 Vbeta primers and 13 Jbeta primers. Using immunoSEQ multiplex PCR, the repertoire was profiled, and TCRdb retains in-frame clones only, with some absent. Of tens of thousands of clones in the sample, over 55% were seen once. CDR1 and CDR2 (germline): SGHRS, YFSETQ. CDR3 length: 16 residues. The ends lost 4 bases at V and 6 bases at J; junction bases unmatched: 5. The rearrangement uses TRBV5-1 and TRBJ2-1; 15 nucleotides line up with TRBD2. The sequenced sample was PBMCs. This TCR derives from a woman aged 25 to 39 in good health and CMV-seronegative. CDR3 in DNA: TGCGCCAGCAGCCCACCGGGACTAGCGGGGGGCAATGAGCAGTTCTTC. It specifies CASSPPGLAGGNEQFF.